The 3 T cell receptor beta chains in this list originate from one sample, sequenced in a study of blood T cells in healthy people across ages. Sample-barcoded 5' priming and a J-beta primer mix drove a second PCR of about 6 to 12 cycles. TCRdb processed the 5' RACE reads anew with MiXCR; each CDR3 protein has one entry. In the table there are around 1,000,000 distinct CDR3 sequences, 20% to 25% of which are singletons. These records were also assigned to another study, of T cells of mothers and their children.

What was sequenced was blood. These receptors all come from a girl aged 2-10 years in good health.

The chain couples TRBV3-1 to TRBJ2-3, with TRBD2 as a possible D gene (6 bases). Germline lookup yields CDR1 LGHDT and CDR2 YNNKEL (reference sequence). This CDR3 has 15 residues. Between the trimmed V and J ends, which lost 2 bases and 2 bases, there was a span of 11 bases. This chain's CDR3 is CASSQTGVATDTQYF. CDR3 coding DNA: TGTGCCAGCAGCCAAACGGGGGTGGCCACAGATACGCAGTATTTT.

In this sample, this clonotype turned up a few times. DNA of the CDR3: TGTGCCAGCAGCTTACAGGGTCGCCCCAATTCACCCCTCCACTTT. As protein: CASSLQGRPNSPLHF. This chain connects TRBV13 to TRBJ1-6; D perhaps matches TRBD1 (5 bases). The length of the CDR3 is 15 residues. Trimming cost V 2 bases and J 7 bases, with 12 bases left between them. Germline-derived CDR1 and CDR2 are PRHDT and FYEKMQ (reference sequence).

The chain joins TRBV12-5 to TRBJ1-3; D uncertain. The CDR3 is made up of 15 amino acids. Per the germline V gene, CDR1 is LGHNT and CDR2 is FRNRAP. The V gene lost 4 bases and the J gene lost 2 bases, with 12 bases spanning the gap. The CDR3 here is CASGSPIDTGNTIYF. The CDR3 coding sequence is TGTGCTAGTGGTTCCCCGATCGACACTGGAAACACCATATATTTT.